This T cell receptor beta chain was recorded in a study of OX40 agonist ivuxolimab in advanced cancers. Study information: At about 81% male, the cohort had a mean age of 60 years, ranging from 23 to 79.

The assay was immunoSEQ multiplex PCR, and TCRdb's table has in-frame clones only and misses some. This repertoire shows tens of thousands of clones, about four fifths found once; its top ten account for roughly 2.1%. This CDR3 has 14 amino acids. Trimming cost V 4 bases and J 5 bases; bases outside gene matches: 6. Germline values: CDR1 SGHRS, CDR2 YFSETQ. Sample: CD4+ or CD8+ T cells sorted from blood, taken in a trial of the OX40 agonist ivuxolimab. The sequence was obtained from an adult with an advanced solid tumor such as melanoma, head and neck, liver or kidney cancer. The V gene is TRBV5-1, the J gene TRBJ2-1, with 7 positions matching TRBD2. The CDR3 region is CASSPGTKDNEQFF. The CDR3 DNA sequence: TGCGCCAGCAGCCCCGGGACTAAGGACAATGAGCAGTTCTTC.